This T cell receptor (beta chain) was captured by sequencing in a study of CD8+ T cells in alopecia areata. About the study: Dosing with tofacitinib proceeded for 6 to 18 months, followed by 6 months off drug. Findings and caveats of the study: Scalp sample sequencing also detects resident alphabeta T cells of normal skin.

In alopecia areata patients, both lesional scalp punch biopsies and peripheral blood were collected. Concerning this clone: The target antigen is unknown.

Sequencing templates came from extracted RNA that was reverse transcribed into cDNA. Profiled with immunoSEQ multiplex PCR; TCRdb holds only in-frame clones, not every one. The sample contains 200,000 to 250,000 clones, under 70% of which appear only once. Looked up from germline, CDR1 is GTSNPN and CDR2 is SVGIG (reference sequence). This CDR3 has 14 amino acids. Unmatched junction bases numbered 4, after V lost 7 bases and J lost 0 bases. This TCR was recovered from a human donor with alopecia areata. The genes are TRBV30 and TRBJ2-1; TRBD2 matches at 9 bases. The specimen comprised CD4+ T cells sorted from blood, sampled at week 0. CDR3 nucleotides: TGTGCCTATAGCGGGGGTAGCTCCTACAATGAGCAGTTCTTC. Amino acid sequence: CAYSGGSSYNEQFF.